The 14 T cell receptor beta chains listed next were all sequenced from one sample in a study of T cell clones after liver transplantation. TCRdb keeps only in-frame clones here, not all; method: immunoSEQ multiplex PCR. The sample contains some 15,000 clones, about 93% of which appear only once. Sequencing was performed on CD8+ T cells from blood, taken before liver transplant. The source of these receptors is a human donor who received a liver transplant.

V gene TRBV7-8 combines with J gene TRBJ1-6; TRBD1 might be the D (6 bases). CDR3 length equals 21 residues. The V gene lost 2 bases and the J gene lost 16 bases, with 39 bases spanning the gap. CDR1 and CDR2 from the germline V gene are SGHVS and FQNEAQ. CDR3 sequence: CASSLPDQPRAGEIPGHPLHF. The DNA of the CDR3 is TGTGCCAGCAGCTTACCCGACCAACCTCGGGCCGGCGAAATACCGGGACACCCACTCCACTTT.

The chain combines TRBV10-2 with TRBJ2-3, with D perhaps TRBD2 (6 bases). The CDR3 length is 16 residues. CDR1 is WSHSY and CDR2 is SAAADI in the germline V gene. The V gene lost 6 bases and the J gene lost 2 bases, with 18 bases spanning the gap. The CDR3 sequence: CASSPRRAGLTDTQYF. The CDR3 DNA reads TGCGCCAGCAGCCCCCGGAGGGCGGGGCTCACAGATACGCAGTATTTT.

The chain couples TRBV5-4 to TRBJ2-4; 7 nucleotides align to TRBD1. The CDR3 has 14 residues. Trimming cost V 2 bases and J 4 bases; bases outside gene matches: 3. The germline V gene encodes CDR1 SGHNT and CDR2 YYREEE (reference sequence). The CDR3 DNA follows: TGTGCCAGCAGCTTATGGGGACAGAAAAACATTCAGTACTTC. Encoded protein: CASSLWGQKNIQYF.

This clone has a single count. The V and J genes are TRBV9 and TRBJ1-1, with D possibly matching TRBD1 (6 bases). V lost 4 bases and J 5 bases, leaving 9 bases between the germline ends. The CDR3 consists of 12 residues. Germline V gene data show CDR1 as SGDLS and CDR2 as YYNGEE. CDR3 amino acids: CASSPQGTEAFF. For the CDR3, the DNA is TGTGCCAGCAGCCCACAGGGAACTGAAGCTTTCTTT.

In this sample, this clone turned up once. One junction end does not reproduce the germline sequence, and a read error may be involved. This chain links TRBV7-7 with TRBJ2-1; 13 nucleotides match TRBD2. The CDR3 has 15 residues. Germline V gene data show CDR1 as SSHAT and CDR2 as FNYEAQ (reference sequence). The CDR3 region is CASSSGLAGNNEQFF. The CDR3, as DNA: TGTGCTAGCAGCTCGGGACTAGCGGGAAACAATGAGCAGTTCTTC.

The genes are TRBV28 and TRBJ2-7; D might be TRBD1 (7 bases). CDR1 and CDR2 (germline): MDHEN, SYDVKM. Trimming left V 2 bases short and J 4 bases short, with 12 bases between. CDR3 length equals 14 residues. CDR3 sequence reads: CASSLQGGLYEQYF. The DNA for the CDR3 is TGTGCCAGCAGTTTACAGGGGGGTTTATACGAGCAGTACTTC.

The chain recombines TRBV27 with TRBJ2-1; D call uncertain. The CDR3 consists of 13 residues. Trimming left V 1 base short and J 8 bases short, with 9 bases between. CDR1 and CDR2 (germline): MNHEY, SMNVEV (reference sequence). As DNA, the CDR3 is TGTGCCAGCAGTTTATGGGAAGGCGATGAGCAGTTCTTC. This encodes CASSLWEGDEQFF.

This chain uses TRBV27 with TRBJ2-1; no definite D call. The CDR3 is made up of 15 amino acids. The germline V gene encodes CDR1 MNHEY and CDR2 SMNVEV (reference sequence). Deletions cut 1 base from V and 4 bases from J, with 11 bases between. The CDR3 loop is CASSLLPTGYNEQFF. The CDR3, as DNA: TGTGCCAGCAGTTTATTGCCGACGGGTTACAATGAGCAGTTCTTC.

This clone was counted once. The chain carries TRBV29-1 and TRBJ1-1; D is ambiguous. The CDR3 consists of 11 residues. CDR1 and CDR2 from the germline V gene are SQVTM and ANQGSEA. This chain's CDR3 is CTGSRDTEAFF. The CDR3 coding sequence is TGCACCGGGAGCCGGGACACTGAAGCTTTCTTT.

The rearrangement joins TRBV4-3 to TRBJ2-7, with TRBD1 matching 8 bases. CDR1 is LGHNA, CDR2 YSLEER, per germline. J gave up 7 bases and V 4 bases, and 6 bases lay outside the gene matches. This CDR3 is 13 amino acids long. CDR3 sequence reads: CASSLRQGREQYF. The CDR3 DNA reads as TGCGCCAGCAGCCTCCGACAGGGGAGGGAGCAGTACTTC.

Only one count was recorded for this clone. The chain joins TRBV7-2 to TRBJ1-5, with no clear D. V was shortened by 1 base and J by 0 bases, with 13 bases between the two germline ends. The CDR3 contains 17 residues. From germline, CDR1 is SGHTA and CDR2 FQGNSA. CDR3 sequence: CASSLDESPISNQPQHF. The CDR3 DNA sequence: TGTGCCAGCAGCTTAGATGAGAGTCCGATTAGCAATCAGCCCCAGCATTTT.

The chain links TRBV11-3 to TRBJ1-1; D unclear. The CDR3 extends over 13 amino acids. V was pared by 0 bases and J by 5 bases, with 7 bases between. The V gene's germline CDR1 is SGHNT and CDR2 YENEEA. The CDR3 loop is CASSLDPYTEAFF. The DNA of the CDR3 is TGTGCCAGCAGCTTAGACCCCTATACTGAAGCTTTCTTT.

This rearrangement joins TRBV6-6 to TRBJ2-2, with D tentatively TRBD2 (6 bases). Per germline, CDR1 MNHNY and CDR2 SVGAGI (reference sequence). Trimming pared 0 bases from V and 4 bases from J, leaving 12 bases between. There are 16 residues in the CDR3. CDR3 DNA sequence: TGTGCCAGCAGTTACTCCGCCCGGGGGAGCACCGGGGAGCTGTTTTTT. Its protein is CASSYSARGSTGELFF.

The chain recombines TRBV4-1 with TRBJ2-7; 10 bases are a match to TRBD2. Losses at the gene ends were 1 base for V and 3 bases for J; bases not matched to a gene: 6. Germline loops: CDR1 MGHRA, CDR2 YSYEKL. The CDR3 covers 16 residues. The CDR3 here is CASSQGFASGSYEQYF. The DNA for the CDR3 is TGCGCCAGCAGCCAAGGGTTCGCTAGCGGGAGCTACGAGCAGTACTTC.